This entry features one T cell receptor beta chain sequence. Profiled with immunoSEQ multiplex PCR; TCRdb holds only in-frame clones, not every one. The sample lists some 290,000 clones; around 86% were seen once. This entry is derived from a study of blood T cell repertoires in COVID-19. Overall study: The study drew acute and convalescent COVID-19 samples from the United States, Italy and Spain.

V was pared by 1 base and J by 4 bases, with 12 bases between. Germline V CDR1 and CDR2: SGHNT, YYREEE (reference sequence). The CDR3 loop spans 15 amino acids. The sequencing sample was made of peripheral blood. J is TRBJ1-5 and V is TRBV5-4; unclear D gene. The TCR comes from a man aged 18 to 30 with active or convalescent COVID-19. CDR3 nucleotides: TGTGCCAGCAGCTTGACAGTTCCACTTAATCAGCCCCAGCATTTT. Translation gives CASSLTVPLNQPQHF.